This TCR beta chain appears in the sequencing data of a study of blood T cell repertoires in COVID-19. Study at large: Acute and convalescent COVID-19 samples came from the United States, Italy and Spain.

Assay: immunoSEQ multiplex PCR; the TCRdb copy retains only in-frame clones and omits some. The profile covers 240,000 or so clones, with over 65% appearing a single time and more than 2.5% taken by the ten largest. This CDR3 contains 17 residues. The V gene's germline CDR1 is WSHSY and CDR2 SAAADI. V was pared by 2 bases and J by 3 bases, with 18 bases between. There are a few counts of this clone. The TCR originated in an elderly woman with acute or convalescent COVID-19. The chain links TRBV10-2 to TRBJ2-3; D remains ambiguous. The sample taken for sequencing was peripheral blood. CDR3 residues: CASSEVAGNDLTDTQYF. The DNA for the CDR3 is TGCGCCAGCAGTGAGGTAGCCGGCAACGATTTAACAGATACGCAGTATTTT.